This TCR beta chain was sequenced during a study of T cells in Graves' hyperthyroidism and ophthalmopathy. This clonotype was seen more than once but under ten times. What it binds is unknown. There are 15 residues in the CDR3. J was trimmed by 4 bases and V by 5 bases; bases with no gene match: 7. RNA transcripts served as the template for amplifying TCR beta CDR3 regions. An initial round of RT-PCR targeting the TCR CDR3 relied on the HTBI primer set. Via MiXCR, TCRdb re-called the multiplex PCR reads, giving one row per CDR3 protein. The repertoire holds over 700,000 distinct CDR3 sequences, with 38% as singletons. Criteria for exclusion of patients were uncontrolled infection, other autoimmune disease, pregnancy or lactation. Every diagnosis used clinical symptoms, serum thyroxine and TRAb, thyroid ultrasound and orbital computed tomography. Whole-study results and caveats: Before onset, ophthalmopathy was predicted by the model a median around 6.5 months earlier. In blood, most of the thyroid clonotypes expanded above 0.001 were also present.

The TCR was taken from a man aged 18 to 30 with Graves' hyperthyroidism. Source material: blood. The chain joins TRBV12-3 or TRBV12-4 to TRBJ1-4, with 7 positions matching TRBD1. CDR3 residues: CASSTWDSFNEKLFF. In DNA, the CDR3 is TGTGCCAGCAGTACCTGGGACAGCTTTAATGAAAAACTGTTTTTT.